This T cell receptor beta chain was documented in a study of CD8 T cells in ankylosing spondylitis. MiXCR was run by TCRdb on the 5' RACE reads, yielding one entry per CDR3 protein. The table lists around 330,000 distinct CDR3 sequences, approximately 10% of them singletons, with 9.1% in the top ten. This clonotype was counted at least ten times. Sample: blood, either unsorted or a sorted T cell fraction (not recorded which). The TCR sequence derives from a female donor with ankylosing spondylitis or in good health (not recorded which).

The CDR3 spells CASSAKEAFF. CDR3 in DNA: TGCGCCAGCAGCGCCAAAGAAGCTTTCTTT. The rearrangement uses TRBV4-1 and TRBJ1-1; D remains ambiguous. Germline CDR1 MGHRA, CDR2 YSYEKL. The CDR3 is made up of 10 amino acids. V was shortened by 5 bases and J by 8 bases, with 6 bases between the two germline ends.